Shown below are 6 T cell receptor beta chains from a single sample sequenced in a study of glioma-infiltrating T cells. The iRepertoire nested amplicon-rescue multiplex PCR amplified TCR alpha and beta CDR3s from RNA. MiXCR, run by TCRdb on the multiplex PCR reads, gives a single entry per CDR3 protein. Of roughly 2,000 distinct CDR3 sequences detected, less than 35% appear once; the ten largest clones hold 36%. Sequences were obtained from glioma tissue, nonneoplastic brain tissue, or PBMCs (not recorded which). Source of these receptors: a human donor with low-grade glioma or glioblastoma, undergoing nonglioma brain surgery, or in good health (not recorded which).

The chain recombines TRBV3-1 with TRBJ2-3; a weak D match, TRBD1 (5 bases). CDR3 size: 13 residues. Deletions cut 2 bases from V and 7 bases from J, with 10 bases between. Per germline, CDR1 LGHDT and CDR2 YNNKEL (reference sequence). CDR3 in DNA: TGTGCCAGCAGCCAAAGGGGTGTATATACGCAGTATTTT. Translated, it gives CASSQRGVYTQYF.

Concerning this clonotype: Relative to the germline gene, one junction end is altered; a read error may explain this. The gene calls are TRBV9 and TRBJ1-1; 9 bases align to TRBD1. The CDR3 extends over 14 amino acids. Germline values: CDR1 SGDLS, CDR2 YYNGEE. CDR3 DNA sequence: TGTGCCAGCAGCACAGGGGGCGCGGGCACTGAAGCTCTCTTT. Its translation is CASSTGGAGTEALF.

V usage is TRBV2 and J usage is TRBJ2-5, with D possibly matching TRBD1 (8 bases). Germline assignment: CDR1 SNHLY and CDR2 FYNNEI. With 0 bases removed from V and 3 bases from J, the gap between germline ends came to 17 bases. The CDR3 loop spans 17 amino acids. The CDR3 coding sequence is TGTGCCAGCAGTGAAGCACCCCGGACAGGGACTAAAGAGACCCAGTACTTC. It translates to CASSEAPRTGTKETQYF.

The chain combines TRBV13 with TRBJ2-7; 11 bases agree with TRBD2. After removal of 2 bases from V and 3 bases from J, the junction contained 0 bases not matched to a gene. This CDR3 is 14 amino acids long. CDR1 is PRHDT, CDR2 FYEKMQ, per germline (reference sequence). DNA of the CDR3: TGTGCCAGCAGCTTAACTAGCGGGAGCTACGAGCAGTACTTC. Translation gives CASSLTSGSYEQYF.

In this sample, this clonotype is medium-sized (0.01 to 0.1%). V gene TRBV7-2 combines with J gene TRBJ1-1; possibly TRBD1 for D (6 bases). Trimming left V 4 bases short and J 0 bases short, with 18 bases between. The CDR3 spans 17 residues. Germline values: CDR1 SGHTA, CDR2 FQGNSA. In DNA, the CDR3 is TGTGCCAGCAGCTACCTGAGACAGGACTTAATGAACACTGAAGCTTTCTTT. Protein: CASSYLRQDLMNTEAFF.

As for this clonotype: A read error may be the cause here, since a much bigger clone is one base away. The gene calls are TRBV20-1 and TRBJ2-1; TRBD2 agrees at 7 bases. V was pared by 1 base and J by 10 bases, with 13 bases of the junction left unmatched. CDR1 is DFQATT, CDR2 SNEGSKA, per germline (reference sequence). This CDR3 contains 15 residues. The CDR3 spells CSARGKVAGPYEQFF. CDR3 nucleotide sequence: TGCAGTGCTAGAGGTAAAGTAGCGGGTCCCTACGAGCAGTTCTTC.